This T cell receptor beta chain emerged from a study of CD8+ T cells in alopecia areata. Overall study findings and caveats: Affected scalp, especially in alopecia totalis/universalis, had a higher clonality than normal scalp did.

On this clone itself: What it binds is not known.

cDNA reverse transcribed from extracted RNA served as the sequencing template. Clones were read by immunoSEQ multiplex PCR, and TCRdb kept only the in-frame ones, dropping some. This sample has 70,000 to 95,000 clones; roughly 51% occur once, and the top ten carry around 6%. Sequencing input: NKG2D-high CD8+ T cells sorted from blood. The clonotype comes from a human donor with alopecia areata.

Here the CDR3 reads CASSQGAGKNIQYF. CDR3 nucleotides: TGCGCCAGCAGCCAAGGCGCTGGCAAAAACATTCAGTACTTC. V is TRBV4-1 and J is TRBJ2-4, with D unresolved. Looked up from germline, CDR1 is MGHRA and CDR2 is YSYEKL. V was cut by 1 base and J by 3 bases, with 7 bases left in between. This CDR3 contains 14 residues.